Included here is one T cell receptor beta chain sequence, with context. The study ran its PCR with 60 Vbeta and 13 Jbeta primers. The repertoire was sequenced with immunoSEQ multiplex PCR; TCRdb's copy has only in-frame clones and lacks some. This sample has 100,000 or so clones; 63% occur once, and the top ten carry roughly 6.8%. The entry originates in a study of cytomegalovirus exposure and HLA in healthy donors. Study-wide background: Inside one of the first data releases sat about 85 million unique TCRs taken from HLA-typed donors.

Unmatched junction bases numbered 3, after V lost 4 bases and J lost 1 base. The CDR3 covers 17 residues. CDR1 LGHNA and CDR2 YNFKEQ come from the germline V gene. This clonotype was obtained from a woman under 40 in good health and CMV-seronegative. What was sequenced was PBMCs. The rearrangement joins TRBV4-2 to TRBJ2-2; 13 bases are shared with TRBD2. The CDR3 is CASSLGTSGMNTGELFF. The CDR3 coding sequence is TGTGCCAGCAGCCTTGGGACTAGCGGGATGAACACCGGGGAGCTGTTTTTT.